This T cell receptor (beta chain) was sequenced for a study of T cells in tumors after PD-1 blockade. About the research overall: Excluded were patients with checkpoint blockade, immunosuppressants, or radiotherapy or other anti-cancer therapy within 4 weeks. Either cemiplimab 350 mg every 2 weeks or pembrolizumab 200 mg every 3 weeks was given. During anti-PD-1 treatment, some patients continued daily vismodegib 150 mg.

Using immunoSEQ multiplex PCR, the repertoire was profiled, and TCRdb retains in-frame clones only, with some absent. The sample lists under 75,000 clones, around 67% occurring once. Per the germline V gene, CDR1 is SGHTA and CDR2 is FQGNSA. V was pared by 3 bases and J by 4 bases, with 9 bases of the junction left unmatched. The CDR3 spans 16 residues. The receptor was derived from a human donor with basal cell carcinoma. Material: PBMCs, obtained after anti-PD-1 treatment. The chain couples TRBV7-2 to TRBJ2-3; 8 nucleotides match TRBD2. The CDR3 loop is CASSFGQRGSSDTQYF. In DNA, the CDR3 is TGTGCCAGCAGCTTCGGCCAGCGGGGGTCTTCAGATACGCAGTATTTT.